This T cell receptor beta chain was recorded in a study of blood T cell repertoires in COVID-19. In the study overall: Acute and convalescent COVID-19 samples came from the United States, Italy and Spain. T cells, B-cell-depleted T cells, or PBMCs supplied cDNA or gDNA.

Authors' data handling: Amplified reference gene primers provided the basis for estimating nucleated cell counts. Data came from immunoSEQ multiplex PCR; TCRdb stores just in-frame clones and leaves some out. That table gives V, J and clone size, and the DNA gave D and trimming. The sample carries 250,000 to 350,000 clones, about 89% recorded once. J gave up 6 bases and V 4 bases, and 5 bases lay outside the gene matches. The CDR3 length is 15 residues. Germline CDR1 and CDR2: MNHEY and SVGAGI. Sequenced: peripheral blood. The chain carries TRBV6-5 and TRBJ2-3, with TRBD1 matching 12 bases. The sequence came from a woman aged 60-75 years with acute or convalescent COVID-19. CDR3 sequence: CASSFGTGGVDTQYF. The DNA of the CDR3 is TGTGCCAGCAGTTTCGGGACAGGGGGCGTTGATACGCAGTATTTT.